These 3 T cell receptor beta chains came from one sample sequenced in a study of PD-L1 blockade in urothelial cancer. Documented time point: peripheral blood 6 weeks after treatment start. The assay was immunoSEQ multiplex PCR, and TCRdb's table has in-frame clones only and misses some. In the table there are some 39,000 clones, 80% to 90% of which are singletons. Specimen: PBMCs, collected around atezolizumab (anti-PD-L1) treatment. The receptor source for this set is an older man with urothelial cancer.

The sample holds one count of this clone. The chain joins TRBV29-1 to TRBJ1-1; 7 bases are shared with TRBD1. The length of the CDR3 is 13 residues. V was pared by 6 bases and J by 4 bases, with 8 bases of the junction left unmatched. Germline CDR1 is SQVTM and CDR2 is ANQGSEA. The CDR3, as DNA: TGCAGCGTCGACGACAGGGTCGGCACTGAAGCTTTCTTT. Protein product: CSVDDRVGTEAFF.

The rearrangement links TRBV27 to TRBJ2-2; D remains unclear. V was pared by 7 bases and J by 1 base, with 7 bases between. CDR3 length: 13 amino acids. CDR1 MNHEY and CDR2 SMNVEV come from the germline V gene (reference sequence). CDR3 sequence reads: CASKRGNTGELFF. The CDR3 DNA reads as TGTGCCAGCAAGCGAGGGAACACCGGGGAGCTGTTTTTT.

The chain links TRBV19 to TRBJ2-1, with TRBD2 matching over 10 bases. This CDR3 region has 20 residues. Trimming cost V 8 bases and J 3 bases; bases outside gene matches: 22. Germline CDR1 LNHDA, CDR2 SQIVND (reference sequence). CDR3 loop: CASSYLTGSGRARGYNEQFF. CDR3 in DNA: TGTGCCAGTTCCTACCTGACAGGGAGCGGGAGGGCCCGGGGCTACAATGAGCAGTTCTTC. Full variable domain (missing parts from reference TRBV19 and TRBJ2-1): DGGITQSPKYLFRKEGQNVTLSCEQNLNHDAMYWYRQDPGQGLRLIYYSQIVNDFQKGDIAEGYSVSREKKESFPLTVTSAQKNPTAFYLCASSYLTGSGRARGYNEQFFGPGTRLTVL.